This TCR beta chain derives from a study of immune evolution from preneoplasia to lung adenocarcinoma. Study at large: HLA loss of heterozygosity: 6% to 7.5% AIS, less than 18% MIA, roughly 30% ADC, none AAH. Notes on the study in general: Normal lung had the highest top T cell clone frequencies.

Macro-dissection enriched premalignant or tumor cells before nucleic acid extraction. V dropped 4 bases and J dropped 2 bases, with 9 bases sitting between them. Per the germline V gene, CDR1 is KGHSH and CDR2 is LQKENI. The CDR3 loop spans 13 amino acids. This clone has a single count. Its antigen is still unknown. Repertoires were generated with immunoSEQ multiplex PCR, while TCRdb's copy carries only in-frame clones and drops some. In the table there are about 41,000 clones, approximately 80% of which are singletons. This receptor was identified in a person aged 55-75 years with lung adenocarcinoma. Input material: FFPE invasive lung adenocarcinoma tissue. V is TRBV18 and J is TRBJ2-7; possibly TRBD2 for D (5 bases). The CDR3 is CASSRAAAYEQYF. DNA of the CDR3: TGTGCCAGCTCACGAGCGGCTGCCTACGAGCAGTACTTC.